A single sample is the source of the 15 T cell receptor beta chains below, sequenced in a study of cytomegalovirus exposure and HLA in healthy donors. The PCR employed 60 Vbeta primers together with 13 Jbeta primers. The table came from immunoSEQ multiplex PCR; TCRdb's copy has only in-frame clones and leaves some out. The sample table includes some 160,000 clones. Sequencing input: PBMCs. These receptors were collected from a man aged 30 to 39 in good health and CMV-seronegative.

V gene TRBV18 combines with J gene TRBJ2-3; weak D call: TRBD1 (6 bases). Per germline, CDR1 KGHSH and CDR2 LQKENI. This CDR3 has 13 amino acids. V was clipped by 4 bases and J by 5 bases, with 10 bases between them. In nucleotides, the CDR3 is TGTGCCAGCTCACTGGACAGAGGAGATACGCAGTATTTT. This codes for CASSLDRGDTQYF.

The rearrangement links TRBV6-4 to TRBJ1-1; possibly TRBD1 for D (5 bases). Looked up from germline, CDR1 is MRHNA and CDR2 is SNTAGT. The CDR3 is made up of 15 amino acids. The V and J ends lost 0 bases and 8 bases respectively, with 16 bases between them. The CDR3: CASSDSGHSAREAFF. For the CDR3, the DNA is TGTGCCAGCAGTGACTCCGGACATTCCGCTCGGGAAGCTTTCTTT.

As concerns this clone: The same CDR3 arises from other DNA sequences in this sample as well. This rearrangement joins TRBV5-1 to TRBJ1-1, with 7 bases lining up with TRBD1. Germline V CDR1 and CDR2: SGHRS, YFSETQ. The ends lost 2 bases at V and 1 base at J; junction bases unmatched: 2. This CDR3 comprises 14 residues. In DNA form, the CDR3 reads TGCGCCAGCAGCTTAGAGGGGGCGAACACTGAAGCTTTCTTT. This codes for CASSLEGANTEAFF.

The chain uses TRBV4-2 and TRBJ2-2; 8 bases fit TRBD2. The germline V gene has CDR1 LGHNA and CDR2 YNFKEQ. The trim removed 0 bases at V and 5 bases at J, leaving 8 bases unmatched. The CDR3 sequence is 17 residues long. DNA for the CDR3: TGTGCCAGCAGCCAAGATCGGGGGGGCTTAAAGACCGGGGAGCTGTTTTTT. As protein: CASSQDRGGLKTGELFF.

This chain links TRBV5-1 with TRBJ1-3, with 8 bases fitting TRBD1. From germline, CDR1 is SGHRS and CDR2 YFSETQ. Trimming took 4 bases from V and 0 from J; bases not matched to a gene: 6. The CDR3 sequence is 16 residues long. CDR3 coding DNA: TGCGCCAGCAGCGGTGGACAGGGTCTCTCTGGAAACACCATATATTTT. Translated: CASSGGQGLSGNTIYF.

The chain is built from TRBV28 and TRBJ1-1, with TRBD1 identical over 8 bases. Per germline, CDR1 MDHEN and CDR2 SYDVKM. V lost 3 bases and J lost 1; bases outside the gene matches: 1. CDR3 length: 14 amino acids. CDR3 DNA sequence: TGTGCCAGCAGTTTGGGGACAGGGAACACTGAAGCTTTCTTT. This sequence encodes CASSLGTGNTEAFF. The complete variable domain, with remaining parts taken from reference TRBV28 and TRBJ1-1, reads DVKVTQSSRYLVKRTGEKVFLECVQDMDHENMFWYRQDPGLGLRLIYFSYDVKMKEKGDIPEGYSVSREKKERFSLILESASTNQTSMYLCASSLGTGNTEAFFGQGTRLTVV.

In the case of this clone: Mismatch with germline at one junction end may stem from a read error. The genes are TRBV4-2 and TRBJ2-7; tentative D call: TRBD1 (5 bases). The germline CDR1 and CDR2 sequences are LGHNA and YNFKEQ. The CDR3 consists of 14 residues. In DNA, the CDR3 is TGTGCCAGCAGCCAAAACCAGGGAACCTACGGGCAGTACTTC. It yields the protein CASSQNQGTYGQYF.

V is TRBV29-1 and J is TRBJ1-2; D is uncertain. Trimming pared 5 bases from V and 2 bases from J, leaving 12 bases between. CDR3 length: 13 amino acids. Germline V gene data show CDR1 as SQVTM and CDR2 as ANQGSEA. CDR3 region: CSVFLSTNYGYTF. The CDR3 nucleotides are TGCAGCGTTTTCCTATCCACGAACTATGGCTACACCTTC.

V is TRBV7-9 and J is TRBJ2-7; 7 bases agree with TRBD2. V lost 3 bases to trimming and J lost 2 bases; unmatched junction nucleotides: 4. The germline V gene encodes CDR1 SEHNR and CDR2 FQNEAQ (reference sequence). This CDR3 has 14 residues. The CDR3 nucleotides are TGTGCCAGCAGCTTTCCGGGAGGAACCTACGAGCAGTACTTC. Its translation is CASSFPGGTYEQYF.

This chain links TRBV7-2 with TRBJ1-5; D is possibly TRBD1 (5 bases). Trimming shortened V by 4 bases and J by 6 bases, and 10 bases separated the two germline ends. Germline V gives CDR1 SGHTA, CDR2 FQGNSA. This CDR3 has 13 residues. This CDR3 reads CASSSQGFQPQHF. In DNA, the CDR3 is TGTGCCAGCAGCTCGCAGGGATTTCAGCCCCAGCATTTT.

The V call is TRBV5-1, the J call TRBJ1-6; tentative D call: TRBD1 (6 bases). The CDR3 is 15 amino acids. In germline, CDR1 is SGHRS, CDR2 YFSETQ. V lost 5 bases and J 7 bases, leaving 16 bases between the germline ends. CDR3 sequence: CASSESGVDNSPLHF. CDR3 nucleotides: TGCGCCAGCAGTGAATCAGGGGTAGACAATTCACCCCTCCACTTT.

The rearrangement uses TRBV18 and TRBJ1-1; D might be TRBD1 (6 bases). The V gene lost 0 bases and the J gene lost 7 bases, with 9 bases spanning the gap. This CDR3 is built from 13 residues. The germline V gene has CDR1 KGHSH and CDR2 LQKENI. CDR3 loop: CASSPPSGVEAFF. The CDR3 region has the DNA TGTGCCAGCTCACCACCGTCAGGGGTTGAAGCTTTCTTT.

J is TRBJ2-3 and V is TRBV5-6; 12 bases map to TRBD2. The germline gives CDR1 SGHDT, CDR2 YYEEEE. The junction had 11 bases not matched to a gene; V was cut back by 3 bases and J by 0 bases. The CDR3 loop spans 19 amino acids. DNA of the CDR3: TGTGCCAGCAGCTATCTGCTAGCGGGAGGGGGGCCTAGCACAGATACGCAGTATTTT. Translated, it gives CASSYLLAGGGPSTDTQYF. The full variable domain, rest sourced from reference TRBV5-6 and TRBJ2-3, is DAGVTQSPTHLIKTRGQQVTLRCSPKSGHDTVSWYQQALGQGPQFIFQYYEEEERQRGNFPDRFSGHQFPNYSSELNVNALLLGDSALYLCASSYLLAGGGPSTDTQYFGPGTRLTVL.

The chain couples TRBV7-3 to TRBJ1-1; 9 nucleotides line up with TRBD1. The V gene's germline CDR1 is SGHTA and CDR2 FQGTGA. The junction had 7 bases not matched to a gene; V was cut back by 2 bases and J by 0 bases. CDR3 length: 17 amino acids. DNA of the CDR3: TGTGCCAGCAGCTTAGAAGCCCGGGACAGGGTGAACACTGAAGCTTTCTTT. It yields the protein CASSLEARDRVNTEAFF.

The CDR3 DNA reads as TGTGCTAGCGGACAGGGGCCCGTACAGCAAGAGACCCAGTACTTC. Translated: CASGQGPVQQETQYF. This chain joins TRBV12-5 and TRBJ2-5; 9 bases line up with TRBD1. V lost 9 bases, J lost 2 bases, and 10 bases stayed unmatched. The CDR3 consists of 15 residues. CDR1 is LGHNT and CDR2 is FRNRAP in the germline V gene.